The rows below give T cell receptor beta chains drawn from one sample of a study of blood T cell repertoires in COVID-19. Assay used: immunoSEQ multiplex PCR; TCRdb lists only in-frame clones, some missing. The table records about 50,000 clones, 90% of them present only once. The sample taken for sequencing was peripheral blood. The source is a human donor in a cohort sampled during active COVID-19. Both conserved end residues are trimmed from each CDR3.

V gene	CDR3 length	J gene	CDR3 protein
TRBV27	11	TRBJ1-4	ASRDSYKEKLF
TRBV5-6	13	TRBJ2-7	ASTPAGQGEDEQY
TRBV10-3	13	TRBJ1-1	AISDAGREGTEAF
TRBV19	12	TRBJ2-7	ASSIGTGAYEQY
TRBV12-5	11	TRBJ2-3	ASGFANTDTQY
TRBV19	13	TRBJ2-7	ASSIPTGGSNEQY
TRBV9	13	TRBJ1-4	ASSSGGSGREKLF
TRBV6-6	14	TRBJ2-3	ASRGTTGQGRDTQY
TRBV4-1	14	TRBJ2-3	ASSQGLAGVLDTQY
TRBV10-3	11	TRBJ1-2	AISDAGDYGYT
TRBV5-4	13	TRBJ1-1	ASSLPGTGVAEAF
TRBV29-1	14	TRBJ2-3	SVGRGPDRDTDTQY
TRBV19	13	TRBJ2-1	ASRAGQGSYNEQF
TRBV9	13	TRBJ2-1	ASSVGDYLYNEQF
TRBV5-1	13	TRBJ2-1	ASSRSGALNNEQF
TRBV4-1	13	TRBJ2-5	ASKKGALVAETQY
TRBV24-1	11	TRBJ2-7	ATGTSGRLEQY
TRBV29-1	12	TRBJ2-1	SARLALSYNEQF
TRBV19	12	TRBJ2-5	ASSERATSGAQY
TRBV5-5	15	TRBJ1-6	ASSLAGTGSYNSPLH
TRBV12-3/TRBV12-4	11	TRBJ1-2	ASSFQGAYGYT
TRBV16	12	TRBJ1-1	ASSHYRGKTEAF
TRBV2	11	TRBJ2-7	ASSENRENEQY
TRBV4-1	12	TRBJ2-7	ASSPRTGAYEQY
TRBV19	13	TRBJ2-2	ASMRLVSNTGELF
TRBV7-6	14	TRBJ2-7	ASSGLAGGSSYEQY
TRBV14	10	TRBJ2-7	ASSQDSYEQY
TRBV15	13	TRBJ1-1	ATSRDPNRNTEAF
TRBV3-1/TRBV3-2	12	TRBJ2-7	ASSQALGVHEQY
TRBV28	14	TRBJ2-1	ASSLARTSSYNEQF
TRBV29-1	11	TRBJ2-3	SVVRTTRDTQY
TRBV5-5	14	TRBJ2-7	ASSQLPGQGAGEQY
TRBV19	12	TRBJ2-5	ASSHGKYQETQY
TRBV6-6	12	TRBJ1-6	ASSTTGLASPLH